A single sample is the source of the 24 T cell receptor beta chains below, sequenced in a study of chronic HIV infection and antiretroviral therapy. TCRdb reanalysed the 5' RACE reads using MiXCR and keeps one entry per CDR3 protein. The table lists about 38,000 distinct CDR3 sequences, roughly 8% of them singletons. The specimen was peripheral blood. Receptor source: an adult who had HIV and had not received antiretroviral therapy, or was an uninfected healthy control (not recorded which).

This clonotype was counted at least ten times. The chain carries TRBV29-1 and TRBJ1-1; D uncertain. V was cut by 3 bases and J by 1 base, with 6 bases left in between. Germline values: CDR1 SQVTM, CDR2 ANQGSEA. CDR3 length: 12 residues. This CDR3 reads CSVDYRNTEAFF. The CDR3 DNA is TGCAGCGTTGATTACAGGAACACTGAAGCTTTCTTT.

This clonotype was picked up a small number of times. The CDR3 reads CASSLYGNSNQPQHF. The CDR3 DNA reads as TGCGCCAGCAGCTTGTATGGAAATAGCAATCAGCCCCAGCATTTT. The rearrangement links TRBV5-1 to TRBJ1-5, with no clear D. Per the germline V gene, CDR1 is SGHRS and CDR2 is YFSETQ. V gave up 1 base and J gave up 0 bases, with 8 bases separating them. The CDR3 runs 15 residues.

In this sample, this clonotype turned up a few times. This chain links TRBV20-1 with TRBJ2-1; D uncertain. This CDR3 has 15 residues. V lost 0 bases, J lost 3 bases, and 12 bases lay in between. Germline-derived CDR1 and CDR2 are DFQATT and SNEGSKA (reference sequence). For the CDR3, the DNA is TGCAGTGCTAGAGATCCAGGAGTAAACTACAATGAGCAGTTCTTC. It encodes CSARDPGVNYNEQFF.

This chain connects TRBV14 to TRBJ1-3; D not resolved. The ends were cut back, 0 bases at V and 0 bases at J, with 6 bases in the middle. This CDR3 contains 15 residues. The V gene's germline CDR1 is SGHDN and CDR2 FVKESK. The CDR3 is CASSQDSISGNTIYF. Written as DNA, the CDR3 is TGTGCCAGCAGCCAAGACAGCATCTCTGGAAACACCATATATTTT.

The chain recombines TRBV27 with TRBJ2-1, with D perhaps TRBD2 (5 bases). V lost 6 bases to trimming and J lost 5 bases, with 17 bases between them. The CDR3 is 15 amino acids. Germline V gives CDR1 MNHEY, CDR2 SMNVEV (reference sequence). CDR3 bases: TGTGCCAGCAGCCAAGGCGGGTCTAGGCACAATGAGCAGTTCTTC. Amino acids: CASSQGGSRHNEQFF.

This rearrangement joins TRBV10-3 to TRBJ2-1; D possibly corresponds to TRBD1 (6 bases). CDR1 is ENHRY, CDR2 SYGVKD, per germline. The V and J ends lost 0 bases and 9 bases respectively, with 15 bases between them. The CDR3 loop spans 15 amino acids. Here the CDR3 reads CAISESTGRIGEQFF. DNA of the CDR3: TGTGCCATCAGTGAGTCCACAGGGCGGATCGGTGAGCAGTTCTTC.

This clonotype was detected a few times. The chain joins TRBV24-1 to TRBJ2-3; maybe TRBD2 (5 bases). The CDR3 runs to 11 residues. Germline V lookup: CDR1 KGHDR, CDR2 SFDVKD. The ends were cut back, 5 bases at V and 10 bases at J, with 9 bases in the middle. CDR3 in amino acids: CATSVRGSQYF. The CDR3 bases are TGTGCCACCAGTGTTCGGGGATCGCAGTATTTT.

The rearrangement uses TRBV27 and TRBJ2-2, with 14 bases identical to TRBD2. This CDR3 is 18 amino acids long. Germline V gene sequence: CDR1 MNHEY, CDR2 SMNVEV (reference sequence). The J segment lost 8 bases and the V segment lost 2 bases, leaving 10 bases of the junction unmatched. The CDR3 DNA reads TGTGCCAGCAGTTTAATTGTCGGGGGACTAGCGGGAGAAGGGGAGCTGTTTTTT. This sequence encodes CASSLIVGGLAGEGELFF.

The chain carries TRBV28 and TRBJ2-7; 9 bases line up with TRBD2. The V and J ends lost 3 bases and 7 bases, in that order; junction bases with no gene match: 7. This CDR3 is built from 14 residues. Germline V gives CDR1 MDHEN, CDR2 SYDVKM. The CDR3 protein is CASSFSGREREQYF. The CDR3 nucleotides read TGTGCCAGCAGTTTTAGCGGGAGAGAAAGGGAGCAGTACTTC.

This clonotype occurred many times. The CDR3 nucleotides are TGTGCCAGCAGTTCCCCTATGAAGGGGAATCAGCCCCAGCATTTT. Protein: CASSSPMKGNQPQHF. V is TRBV28 and J is TRBJ1-5; D perhaps matches TRBD1 (5 bases). CDR3 length: 15 amino acids. V lost 4 bases and J lost 4, with 14 bases in between. Germline V gene sequence: CDR1 MDHEN, CDR2 SYDVKM.

This clonotype was counted between two and nine times. This chain uses TRBV5-1 with TRBJ2-6; D is uncertain. The germline V and J ends were trimmed by 0 bases and 3 bases, with 4 bases remaining between them. The CDR3 is 14 amino acids. Germline V gene sequence: CDR1 SGHRS, CDR2 YFSETQ. Written as DNA, the CDR3 is TGCGCCAGCAGCTTGGCCAGTGGGGCCAACGTCCTGACTTTC. It yields the protein CASSLASGANVLTF.

This clonotype came up a few times. The CDR3 protein is CASSQPTNEKLFF. The CDR3 nucleotides are TGTGCCAGCAGCCAACCAACTAATGAAAAACTGTTTTTT. This chain connects TRBV3-1 to TRBJ1-4; D not certain. The CDR3 contains 13 residues. Between the trimmed V and J ends, which lost 2 bases and 0 bases, there was a span of 1 base. CDR1 is LGHDT, CDR2 YNNKEL, per germline (reference sequence).

J is TRBJ1-4 and V is TRBV29-1; D is possibly TRBD1 (5 bases). Per the germline V gene, CDR1 is SQVTM and CDR2 is ANQGSEA. The CDR3 runs to 14 residues. The V gene lost 0 bases and the J gene lost 13 bases, with 18 bases spanning the gap. CDR3 amino acids: CSVEDSRIGEGLFF. The CDR3 coding sequence is TGCAGCGTTGAAGATTCTCGGATAGGGGAGGGACTGTTTTTT.

This clonotype was observed a few times. CDR3 DNA: TGTGCCACTACGAGGTCCTACAATGAGCAGTTCTTC. Its translation: CATTRSYNEQFF. The chain carries TRBV7-9 and TRBJ2-1; D is unresolved. The V gene lost 10 bases and the J gene lost 1 base, with 8 bases spanning the gap. This CDR3 region has 12 residues. Germline-derived CDR1 and CDR2 are SEHNR and FQNEAQ (reference sequence).

This clonotype was found a few times. V is TRBV20-1 and J is TRBJ2-7; TRBD1 aligns across 7 bases. From germline, CDR1 is DFQATT and CDR2 SNEGSKA (reference sequence). This CDR3 region has 14 residues. V was pared by 5 bases and J by 5 bases, with 12 bases of the junction left unmatched. CDR3: CSARLQGLVDEQYF. In DNA, the CDR3 is TGCAGTGCTCGCTTACAGGGGTTGGTCGACGAGCAGTACTTC.

This clonotype was detected many times. The V call is TRBV5-1, the J call TRBJ2-3, with 8 nucleotides matching TRBD1. The CDR3 totals 18 residues. Trimming removed 1 base from V and 0 bases from J; junction bases left unmatched: 10. Germline CDR1 SGHRS, CDR2 YFSETQ. CDR3 residues: CASSLKTGVASSTDTQYF. CDR3 nucleotides: TGCGCCAGCAGCTTGAAGACAGGGGTGGCTTCTAGCACAGATACGCAGTATTTT.

In its sample, this clonotype was seen many times. This chain joins TRBV28 and TRBJ2-1; D uncertain. With 5 bases removed from V and 14 bases from J, the gap between germline ends came to 16 bases. The CDR3 contains 12 residues. Germline V gives CDR1 MDHEN, CDR2 SYDVKM. The DNA of the CDR3 is TGTGCCAGCAGTCCACCCGGATCCGCCGAGTTCTTC. It translates to CASSPPGSAEFF.

This clonotype has at least ten counts. The V and J genes are TRBV7-3 and TRBJ2-1; TRBD1 agrees at 10 bases. CDR3 length: 16 residues. CDR1 is SGHTA and CDR2 is FQGTGA in the germline V gene. After removal of 1 base from V and 7 bases from J, the junction contained 7 bases not matched to a gene. The CDR3 reads CASSLMGQGKRNEQFF. The CDR3 DNA reads as TGTGCCAGCAGCTTAATGGGACAGGGGAAGAGAAATGAGCAGTTCTTC.

This clonotype occurred many times. The CDR3 nucleotides are TGCAGTGCGCAGACAGGGGGCACGTCGAATCAGCCCCAGCATTTT. This codes for CSAQTGGTSNQPQHF. The chain links TRBV20-1 to TRBJ1-5; 10 nucleotides match TRBD1. Germline V gene lookup returns CDR1 DFQATT and CDR2 SNEGSKA (reference sequence). V was pared by 6 bases and J by 4 bases, with 9 bases of the junction left unmatched. CDR3 length equals 15 residues.

This clonotype was detected ten times or more. The chain is built from TRBV27 and TRBJ2-3, with TRBD1 as a possible D gene (5 bases). The CDR3 loop spans 17 amino acids. Trimming stripped 1 base from V and 2 bases from J, with 16 bases between. Germline V CDR1 and CDR2: MNHEY, SMNVEV (reference sequence). The CDR3 region is CASSLYTGSSYTDTQYF. CDR3 DNA sequence: TGTGCCAGCAGTTTATATACAGGTTCATCCTACACAGATACGCAGTATTTT.

This clonotype was detected only a few times. The chain recombines TRBV28 with TRBJ1-1; D is unclear. V gave up 4 bases and J gave up 13 bases, with 22 bases separating them. This CDR3 has 14 amino acids. Germline CDR1 MDHEN, CDR2 SYDVKM. The CDR3: CASSSGSLRERVFF. DNA of the CDR3: TGTGCCAGCAGTTCGGGCAGTCTTAGAGAACGGGTTTTCTTT.

This clonotype was recorded a few times. The chain couples TRBV5-1 to TRBJ2-7, with TRBD1 matching 8 bases. Germline V gives CDR1 SGHRS, CDR2 YFSETQ. The CDR3 is made up of 14 amino acids. J lost 5 bases, V lost 3 bases, and 7 bases had no gene match. The CDR3 DNA reads as TGCGCCAGCAGCTGGGGGACAGGAACGAACGAGCAGTACTTC. This encodes CASSWGTGTNEQYF.

This clonotype was seen ten or more times. The CDR3 bases are TGTGCCATCAGTGGTCGGGCCAATGAGCAGTTCTTC. Translation gives CAISGRANEQFF. The genes are TRBV10-3 and TRBJ2-1; D call uncertain. V lost 4 bases to trimming and J lost 6 bases, with 7 bases between them. The germline V gene encodes CDR1 ENHRY and CDR2 SYGVKD. The length of the CDR3 is 12 residues.

This clonotype was observed a few times. The gene calls are TRBV2 and TRBJ2-6; perhaps TRBD2 as D (7 bases). Germline lookup yields CDR1 SNHLY and CDR2 FYNNEI. The CDR3 runs to 18 residues. Between the trimmed V and J ends, which lost 7 bases and 0 bases, there was a span of 19 bases. The CDR3 loop is CASTRGGGPSSGANVLTF. The CDR3 nucleotides read TGTGCCAGCACCCGAGGGGGGGGCCCTAGCTCTGGGGCCAACGTCCTGACTTTC.